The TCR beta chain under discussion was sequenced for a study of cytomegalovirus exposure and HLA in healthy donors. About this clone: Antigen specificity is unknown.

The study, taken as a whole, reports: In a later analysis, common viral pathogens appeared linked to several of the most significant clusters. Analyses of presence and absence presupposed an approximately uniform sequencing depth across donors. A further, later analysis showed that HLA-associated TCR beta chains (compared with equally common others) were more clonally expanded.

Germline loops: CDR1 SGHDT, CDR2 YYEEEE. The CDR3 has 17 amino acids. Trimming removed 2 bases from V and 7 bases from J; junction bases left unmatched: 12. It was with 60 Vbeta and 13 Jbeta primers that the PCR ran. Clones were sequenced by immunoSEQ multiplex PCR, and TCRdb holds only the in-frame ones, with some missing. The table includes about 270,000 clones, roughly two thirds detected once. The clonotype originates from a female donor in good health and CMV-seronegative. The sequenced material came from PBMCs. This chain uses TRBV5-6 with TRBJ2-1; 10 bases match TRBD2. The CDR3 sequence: CASSFRRTSGERNEQFF. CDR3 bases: TGTGCCAGCAGCTTCAGAAGGACTAGCGGAGAAAGGAATGAGCAGTTCTTC.